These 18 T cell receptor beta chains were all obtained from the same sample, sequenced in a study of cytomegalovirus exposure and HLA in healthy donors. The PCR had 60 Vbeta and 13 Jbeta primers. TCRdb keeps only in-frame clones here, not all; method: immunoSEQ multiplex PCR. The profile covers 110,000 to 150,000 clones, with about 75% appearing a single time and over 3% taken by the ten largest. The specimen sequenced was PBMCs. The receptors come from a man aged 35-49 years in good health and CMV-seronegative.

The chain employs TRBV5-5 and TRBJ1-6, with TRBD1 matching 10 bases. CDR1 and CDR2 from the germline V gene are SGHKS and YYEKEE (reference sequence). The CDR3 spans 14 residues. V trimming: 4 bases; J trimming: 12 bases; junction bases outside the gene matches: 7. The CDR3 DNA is TGTGCCAGCAGCCCGACAGGGGGCTGGGAACCCCTCCACTTT. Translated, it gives CASSPTGGWEPLHF. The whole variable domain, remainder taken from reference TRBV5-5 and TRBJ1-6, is DAGVTQSPTHLIKTRGQQVTLRCSPISGHKSVSWYQQVLGQGPQFIFQYYEKEERGRGNFPDRFSARQFPNYSSELNVNALLLGDSALYLCASSPTGGWEPLHFGNGTRLTVT.

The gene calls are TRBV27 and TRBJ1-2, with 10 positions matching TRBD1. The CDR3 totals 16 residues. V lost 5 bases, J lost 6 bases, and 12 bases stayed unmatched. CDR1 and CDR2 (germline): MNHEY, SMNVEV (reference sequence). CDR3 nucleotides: TGTGCCAGCAGTAGACAGGGGGCTATCGGGCCAGATGGCTACACCTTC. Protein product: CASSRQGAIGPDGYTF.

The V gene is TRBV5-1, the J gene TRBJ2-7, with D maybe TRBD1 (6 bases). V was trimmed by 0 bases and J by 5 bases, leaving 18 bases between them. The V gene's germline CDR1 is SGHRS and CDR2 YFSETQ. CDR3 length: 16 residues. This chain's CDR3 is CASSLGTGQGINEQYF. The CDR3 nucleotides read TGCGCCAGCAGCTTGGGAACAGGGCAAGGGATCAACGAGCAGTACTTC.

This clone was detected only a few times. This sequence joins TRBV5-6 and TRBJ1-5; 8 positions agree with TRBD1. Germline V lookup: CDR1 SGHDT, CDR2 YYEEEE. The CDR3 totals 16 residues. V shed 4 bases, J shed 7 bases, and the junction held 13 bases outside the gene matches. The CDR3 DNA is TGTGCCAGCAGCCCCCGATCCGGGACAGGCATCCAGCCCCAGCATTTT. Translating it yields CASSPRSGTGIQPQHF.

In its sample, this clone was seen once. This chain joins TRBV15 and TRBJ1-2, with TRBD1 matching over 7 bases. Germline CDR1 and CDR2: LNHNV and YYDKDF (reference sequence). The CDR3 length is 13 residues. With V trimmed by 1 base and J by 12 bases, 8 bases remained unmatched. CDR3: CATSRGGQNGHTF. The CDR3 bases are TGTGCCACCAGCAGAGGGGGACAGAACGGACACACCTTC.

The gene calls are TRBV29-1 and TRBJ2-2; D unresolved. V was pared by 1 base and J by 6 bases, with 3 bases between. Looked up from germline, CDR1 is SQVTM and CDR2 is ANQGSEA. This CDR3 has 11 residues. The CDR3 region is CSVEAAGELFF. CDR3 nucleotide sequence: TGCAGCGTTGAAGCTGCCGGGGAGCTGTTTTTT.

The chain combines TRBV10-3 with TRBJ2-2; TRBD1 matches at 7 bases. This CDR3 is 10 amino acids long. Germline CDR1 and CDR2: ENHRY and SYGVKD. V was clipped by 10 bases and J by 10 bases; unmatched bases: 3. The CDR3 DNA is TGTGCCACCGGACAGGCGGAGCTGTTTTTT. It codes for CATGQAELFF.

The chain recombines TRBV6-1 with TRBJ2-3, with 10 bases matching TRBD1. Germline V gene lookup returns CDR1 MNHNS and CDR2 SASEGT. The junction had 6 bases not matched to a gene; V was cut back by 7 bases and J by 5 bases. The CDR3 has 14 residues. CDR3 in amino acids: CASTSRDRGDTQYF. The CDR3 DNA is TGTGCCAGCACGTCCCGGGACAGGGGAGATACGCAGTATTTT.

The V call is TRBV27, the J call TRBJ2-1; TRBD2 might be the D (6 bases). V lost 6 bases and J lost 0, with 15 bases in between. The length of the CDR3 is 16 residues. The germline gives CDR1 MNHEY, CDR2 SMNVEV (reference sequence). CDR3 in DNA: TGTGCCAGCAGGCTAATGGGGGGATACTCCTACAATGAGCAGTTCTTC. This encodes CASRLMGGYSYNEQFF.

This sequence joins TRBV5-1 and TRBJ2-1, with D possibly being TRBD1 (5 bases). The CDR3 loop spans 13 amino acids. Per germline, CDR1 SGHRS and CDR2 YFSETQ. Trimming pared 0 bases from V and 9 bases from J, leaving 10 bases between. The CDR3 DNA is TGCGCCAGCAGCTTGGGATCAGGGCGTGAGCAGTTCTTC. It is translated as CASSLGSGREQFF.

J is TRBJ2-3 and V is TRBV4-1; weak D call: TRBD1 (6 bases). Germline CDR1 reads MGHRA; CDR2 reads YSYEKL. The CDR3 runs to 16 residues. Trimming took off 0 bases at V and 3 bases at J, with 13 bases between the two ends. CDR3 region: CASSQDSRGSTDTQYF. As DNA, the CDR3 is TGCGCCAGCAGCCAAGATTCGAGGGGGTCAACAGATACGCAGTATTTT.

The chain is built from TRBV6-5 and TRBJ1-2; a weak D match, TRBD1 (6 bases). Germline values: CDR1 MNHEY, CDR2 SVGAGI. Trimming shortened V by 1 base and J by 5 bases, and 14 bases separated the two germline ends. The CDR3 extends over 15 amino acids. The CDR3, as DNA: TGTGCCAGCAGTTACTTCAGGACAGCGCATTATGGCTACACCTTC. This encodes CASSYFRTAHYGYTF.

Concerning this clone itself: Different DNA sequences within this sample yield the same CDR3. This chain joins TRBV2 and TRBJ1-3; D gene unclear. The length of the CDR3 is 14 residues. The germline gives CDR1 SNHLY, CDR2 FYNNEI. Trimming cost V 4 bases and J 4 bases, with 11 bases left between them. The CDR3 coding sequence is TGTGCCAGCAGTGGCGGATTTTCAGGAAACACCATATATTTT. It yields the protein CASSGGFSGNTIYF.

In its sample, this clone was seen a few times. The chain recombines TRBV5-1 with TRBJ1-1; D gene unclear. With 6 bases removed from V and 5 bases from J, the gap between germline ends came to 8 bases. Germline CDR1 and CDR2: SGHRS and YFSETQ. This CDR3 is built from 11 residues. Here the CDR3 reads CASNGVTEAFF. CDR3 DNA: TGCGCCAGCAACGGGGTGACTGAAGCTTTCTTT.

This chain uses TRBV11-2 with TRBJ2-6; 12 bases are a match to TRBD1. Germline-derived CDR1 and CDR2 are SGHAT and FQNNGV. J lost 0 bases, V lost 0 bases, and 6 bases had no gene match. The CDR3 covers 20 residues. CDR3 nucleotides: TGTGCCAGCAGCTTAGAGGGGACAGGGGGCCGGGGCTCTGGGGCCAACGTCCTGACTTTC. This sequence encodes CASSLEGTGGRGSGANVLTF. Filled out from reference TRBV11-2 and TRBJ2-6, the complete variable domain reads EAGVAQSPRYKIIEKRQSVAFWCNPISGHATLYWYQQILGQGPKLLIQFQNNGVVDDSQLPKDRFSAERLKGVDSTLKIQPAKLEDSAVYLCASSLEGTGGRGSGANVLTFGAGSRLTVL.

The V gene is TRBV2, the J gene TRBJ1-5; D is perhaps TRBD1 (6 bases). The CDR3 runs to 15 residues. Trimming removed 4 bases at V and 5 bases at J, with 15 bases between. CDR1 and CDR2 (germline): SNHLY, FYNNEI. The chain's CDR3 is CASSGGRGSDQPQHF. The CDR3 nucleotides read TGTGCCAGCAGTGGGGGGCGGGGGTCGGATCAGCCCCAGCATTTT.

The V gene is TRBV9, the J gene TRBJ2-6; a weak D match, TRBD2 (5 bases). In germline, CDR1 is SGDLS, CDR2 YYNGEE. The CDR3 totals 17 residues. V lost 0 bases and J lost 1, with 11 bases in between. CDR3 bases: TGTGCCAGCAGCGTAGCGATTGAGCGGTCTGGGGCCAACGTCCTGACTTTC. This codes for CASSVAIERSGANVLTF.

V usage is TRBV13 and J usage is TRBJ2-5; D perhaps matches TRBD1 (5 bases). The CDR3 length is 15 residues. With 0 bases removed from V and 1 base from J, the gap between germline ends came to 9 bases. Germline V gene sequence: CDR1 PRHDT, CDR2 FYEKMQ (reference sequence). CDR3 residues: CASSLGTAFQETQYF. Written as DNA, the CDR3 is TGTGCCAGCAGCTTAGGGACAGCCTTCCAAGAGACCCAGTACTTC.